The clone carrying this T cell receptor (beta chain) was found a few times. Its antigen is currently unknown. The sample originates from a study of T-cell reconstitution after alpha-beta-depleted transplantation in children. Study findings and constraints: It was reported that alpha-beta T cells came from several hundred expanded graft clones (about two months after transplant). T cells produced anew were the main source of T-cell counts and diversity one year after transplant.

TCRbeta library preparation incorporated unique molecular identifiers. TCRdb ran MiXCR on the PCR reads and lists one entry per CDR3 protein. The data contain 580,000 or so distinct CDR3 sequences, more than 20% of them singletons. Between the trimmed V and J ends, which lost 0 bases and 6 bases, there was a span of 9 bases. The CDR3 loop spans 13 amino acids. Germline V gene sequence: CDR1 SGHVS, CDR2 FQNEAQ. The source is a boy under three years old who had a stem cell transplant for acute myeloid leukemia, so the T cells may come from the graft donor. V gene TRBV7-8 combines with J gene TRBJ2-7; D remains unclear. The material sequenced was PBMCs, mostly from graft donor cells, taken 360 days after TCRalphabeta/CD19-depleted stem cell transplant. In nucleotides, the CDR3 is TGTGCCAGCAGCTTAGCTTATGTCCGCGAGCAGTACTTC. As protein: CASSLAYVREQYF.